This T cell receptor (beta chain) was identified in a study of shared clonotypes between healthy human individuals. Notes on the study in general: Enrolling few donors narrowed the genetic and exposure-history diversity that was represented.

The assay ran at deep level. Using immunoSEQ multiplex PCR, the repertoire was profiled, and TCRdb retains in-frame clones only, with some absent. There are around 2.5 million clones in the sample; roughly 93% occur only once, and 0.36% lies in the top ten. Germline loops: CDR1 SGHRS, CDR2 YFSETQ. This CDR3 region has 18 residues. The junction had 8 bases not matched to a gene; V was cut back by 1 base and J by 2 bases. With respect to this clone: Its antigen is not known.

This receptor was obtained from a man aged 18 to 30 in good health. Some clones in this sample may be carry-over from other donors' samples. Sample: naive CD4+ T cells from PBMCs. The subset denotes: CD45RA+ positively selected. The chain links TRBV5-1 to TRBJ2-1; 11 bases fit TRBD2. The CDR3: CASSLFDIAGGAYNEQFF. The CDR3 DNA is TGCGCCAGCAGCTTGTTTGATATAGCGGGAGGGGCCTACAATGAGCAGTTCTTC. The whole variable domain, filled in from reference TRBV5-1 and TRBJ2-1, reads KAGVTQTPRYLIKTRGQQVTLSCSPISGHRSVSWYQQTPGQGLQFLFEYFSETQRNKGNFPGRFSGRQFSNSRSEMNVSTLELGDSALYLCASSLFDIAGGAYNEQFFGPGTRLTVL.